These 23 T cell receptor beta chains were all obtained from the same sample, sequenced in a study of T cell repertoires in cytomegalovirus infection. TCRdb reanalysed the reads using MiXCR and keeps one entry per CDR3 protein. The data contain some 940,000 distinct CDR3 sequences, 30% to 40% of them singletons. No antigen is known for these receptors. This specimen consisted of cultured CD8+ T cells from PBMCs, obtained from culture after CMV antigen stimulation. The receptor source for this set is a human donor in good health (CMV status not recorded). Some clones in this sample may be carry-over from other donors' samples.

This clonotype was counted between two and nine times. This chain joins TRBV18 and TRBJ2-1; 9 positions agree with TRBD2. Looked up from germline, CDR1 is KGHSH and CDR2 is LQKENI. This CDR3 spans 15 amino acids. J gave up 7 bases and V 2 bases, and 6 bases lay outside the gene matches. CDR3 in DNA: TGTGCCAGCTCACCATCGCGGGGGGGCCAAAATGAGCAGTTCTTC. Amino acids: CASSPSRGGQNEQFF.

This rearrangement joins TRBV27 to TRBJ2-2, with TRBD1 identical over 7 bases. In germline, CDR1 is MNHEY, CDR2 SMNVEV (reference sequence). V lost 5 bases to trimming and J lost 3 bases; unmatched junction nucleotides: 12. CDR3 length equals 17 residues. CDR3: CASSPLGGQSYTGELFF. CDR3 bases: TGTGCCAGCAGTCCCCTAGGGGGACAGAGTTACACCGGGGAGCTGTTTTTT.

The V call is TRBV20-1, the J call TRBJ2-3; a possible D gene is TRBD2 (5 bases). The CDR3 has 14 amino acids. CDR1 DFQATT and CDR2 SNEGSKA come from the germline V gene (reference sequence). V lost 4 bases, J lost 4 bases, and 15 bases lay in between. For the CDR3, the DNA is TGCAGTGCTAAGGATTCGGGGATCTCAGATACGCAGTATTTT. Translated, it gives CSAKDSGISDTQYF.

The chain recombines TRBV4-1 with TRBJ2-7; TRBD2 aligns across 9 bases. This CDR3 has 15 amino acids. Germline lookup yields CDR1 MGHRA and CDR2 YSYEKL. The V segment lost 0 bases and the J segment 4 bases; nucleotides outside the gene matches: 4. CDR3 in DNA: TGCGCCAGCAGCCAAGATCTAGCGGGGAGATACGAGCAGTACGTC. Its protein is CASSQDLAGRYEQYV.

The V and J genes are TRBV12-3 or TRBV12-4 and TRBJ2-1; 9 bases map to TRBD2. Trimming removed 7 bases from V and 7 bases from J; junction bases left unmatched: 11. The CDR3 sequence is 15 residues long. The CDR3 reads CASNPRAGGGNEQFF. The DNA of the CDR3 is TGTGCCAGCAATCCGAGGGCGGGGGGGGGGAATGAGCAGTTCTTC.

This clonotype was counted between two and nine times. The genes are TRBV20-1 and TRBJ1-2; tentative D call: TRBD1 (5 bases). The CDR3 totals 11 residues. Germline CDR1 is DFQATT and CDR2 is SNEGSKA (reference sequence). CDR3 bases: TGCAGGACTAAAGGGGCGCGTGGCTACACCTTC. It specifies CRTKGARGYTF.

In this sample, this clonotype turned up a few times. V and J are TRBV20-1 and TRBJ1-3; TRBD1 aligns across 10 bases. CDR1 and CDR2 from the germline V gene are DFQATT and SNEGSKA (reference sequence). This CDR3 is 14 amino acids long. V lost 5 bases and J lost 7; bases outside the gene matches: 8. In DNA form, the CDR3 reads TGCAGTGCTCCGGGACAGGGGTACGGGAACACCATATATTTT. Residues: CSAPGQGYGNTIYF.

In its sample, this clonotype was seen a few times. The rearrangement links TRBV4-3 to TRBJ2-5; tentative D call: TRBD2 (6 bases). This CDR3 spans 13 amino acids. Trimming took off 2 bases at V and 5 bases at J, with 9 bases between the two ends. Germline values: CDR1 LGHNA, CDR2 YSLEER. This CDR3 reads CASSQTSWETQYF. CDR3 sequence (DNA): TGCGCCAGCAGCCAAACTAGCTGGGAGACCCAGTACTTC.

The chain carries TRBV6-1 and TRBJ2-7, with D tentatively TRBD1 (6 bases). This CDR3 is 13 amino acids long. Germline assignment: CDR1 MNHNS and CDR2 SASEGT. Trimming removed 6 bases at V and 2 bases at J, with 11 bases between. The CDR3 coding sequence is TGTGCCAGCAGAAGAACAGGGACCTACGAGCAGTACGTC. This encodes CASRRTGTYEQYV.

This clonotype occurred a few times. Written as DNA, the CDR3 is TGTGCCAGCAGTTTATCAGGGGGTTTTACCTACGAGCAGTACGTC. Its protein is CASSLSGGFTYEQYV. V is TRBV28 and J is TRBJ2-7, with TRBD1 identical over 7 bases. Unmatched junction bases numbered 5, after V lost 1 base and J lost 2 bases. The CDR3 contains 15 residues. CDR1 MDHEN and CDR2 SYDVKM come from the germline V gene.

J is TRBJ2-7 and V is TRBV7-2, with 7 nucleotides matching TRBD1. The J segment lost 8 bases and the V segment lost 11 bases, leaving 6 bases of the junction unmatched. Germline-derived CDR1 and CDR2 are SGHTA and FQGNSA. This CDR3 has 10 amino acids. For the CDR3, the DNA is TGTGCCGGCGTACAGGGGAAGCAGTACTTC. Translation gives CAGVQGKQYF.

The rearrangement joins TRBV4-1 to TRBJ1-4; D ambiguous. This CDR3 comprises 14 residues. Germline CDR1 reads MGHRA; CDR2 reads YSYEKL. V shed 4 bases and J shed 0 bases, with 6 bases lying between them. DNA for the CDR3: TGCGCCAGCAGCCCAGTTGCAACTAATGAAAAACTGTTTTTT. Its protein product is CASSPVATNEKLFF.

This clonotype was counted many times. The chain employs TRBV7-9 and TRBJ2-1; 9 nucleotides line up with TRBD1. Germline V gene data show CDR1 as SEHNR and CDR2 as FQNEAQ (reference sequence). V lost 0 bases to trimming and J lost 9 bases; unmatched junction nucleotides: 6. The CDR3 loop spans 15 amino acids. The CDR3 spells CASSLAHRGQFEQFF. The CDR3 DNA sequence: TGTGCCAGCAGCTTAGCCCACAGGGGGCAGTTTGAGCAGTTCTTC.

The rearrangement joins TRBV13 to TRBJ2-4, with 7 bases that match TRBD1. Germline V gene data show CDR1 as PRHDT and CDR2 as FYEKMQ (reference sequence). CDR3 length equals 18 residues. The V and J ends lost 5 bases and 0 bases, in that order; junction bases with no gene match: 13. CDR3 sequence: CASSPAGTAIPAKNIQYF. The CDR3 DNA sequence: TGTGCCAGCAGCCCGGCCGGGACAGCTATCCCAGCCAAAAACATTCAGTACTTC. Using reference TRBV13 and TRBJ2-4 for the parts outside the CDR3, the full variable domain is AAGVIQSPRHLIKEKRETATLKCYPIPRHDTVYWYQQGPGQDPQFLISFYEKMQSDKGSIPDRFSAQQFSDYHSELNMSSLELGDSALYFCASSPAGTAIPAKNIQYFGAGTRLSVL.

This clonotype was counted a single time. This sequence joins TRBV5-5 and TRBJ2-7, with TRBD1 matching over 7 bases. CDR1 is SGHKS, CDR2 YYEKEE, per germline (reference sequence). The CDR3 spans 16 residues. V trimming: 0 bases; J trimming: 0 bases; junction bases outside the gene matches: 6. The CDR3 sequence: CASSLGPRQGSYEQYV. The CDR3, as DNA: TGTGCCAGCAGCTTGGGGCCGAGACAGGGCTCCTACGAGCAGTACGTC.

The chain has TRBV28 and TRBJ1-6, with D unresolved. V was trimmed by 6 bases and J by 8 bases, leaving 20 bases between them. Germline V CDR1 and CDR2: MDHEN, SYDVKM. This CDR3 region has 16 residues. As DNA, the CDR3 is TGTGCCAGCAGCCCCGTTCGAAGCACCTCGGATTCACCCCTCCACTTT. Protein sequence: CASSPVRSTSDSPLHF.

This rearrangement joins TRBV20-1 to TRBJ2-3, with TRBD2 identical over 12 bases. The length of the CDR3 is 16 residues. Trimming at V came to 3 bases and at J to 0 bases, leaving 4 bases not matched to a gene. In germline, CDR1 is DFQATT, CDR2 SNEGSKA (reference sequence). The CDR3 is CSARAGLAGSTDTQYF. The CDR3 coding sequence is TGCAGTGCTAGGGCAGGACTAGCGGGGAGCACAGATACGCAGTATTTT.

The chain recombines TRBV5-6 with TRBJ2-2, with D perhaps assigned TRBD1 or TRBD2 (5 bases each). Trimming stripped 4 bases from V and 4 bases from J, with 17 bases between. CDR3 length equals 16 residues. Germline values: CDR1 SGHDT, CDR2 YYEEEE. CDR3 DNA: TGTGCCAGCAGCGACCGGGGCCCATTCCGCACCGGGGAGCTGTTTTTT. Protein: CASSDRGPFRTGELFF. Based on the CDR3 plus reference TRBV5-6 and TRBJ2-2, the full variable domain is DAGVTQSPTHLIKTRGQQVTLRCSPKSGHDTVSWYQQALGQGPQFIFQYYEEEERQRGNFPDRFSGHQFPNYSSELNVNALLLGDSALYLCASSDRGPFRTGELFFGEGSRLTVL.

There are a few counts of this clonotype. This rearrangement joins TRBV29-1 to TRBJ2-5; 10 bases are shared with TRBD1. The CDR3 is 17 amino acids. Germline V lookup: CDR1 SQVTM, CDR2 ANQGSEA. Trimming cost V 8 bases and J 3 bases; bases outside gene matches: 18. The CDR3 loop reads CSSWGQGLTTSEETQYF. The CDR3 nucleotides are TGCAGCTCGTGGGGACAGGGGCTTACTACATCAGAAGAGACCCAGTACTTC.

J is TRBJ2-7 and V is TRBV15, with D hard to call. Per germline, CDR1 LNHNV and CDR2 YYDKDF (reference sequence). Trimming took off 3 bases at V and 3 bases at J, with 9 bases between the two ends. This CDR3 is built from 13 residues. The CDR3, as DNA: TGTGCCACCAGCAGGGGCCTTAACTACGAGCAGTACTTC. Translation: CATSRGLNYEQYF.

There are many counts of this clonotype. This rearrangement joins TRBV27 to TRBJ1-5, with D hard to call. The V and J ends lost 2 bases and 1 base respectively, with 6 bases between them. Germline CDR1 is MNHEY and CDR2 is SMNVEV (reference sequence). This CDR3 has 14 residues. CDR3 nucleotides: TGTGCCAGCAGTTTACGACAAAGCAATCAGCCCCAGCATTTT. This codes for CASSLRQSNQPQHF.

This sequence joins TRBV6-2 or TRBV6-3 and TRBJ2-7; D assignment may be TRBD1 or TRBD2 (5 bases each). Between the trimmed V and J ends, which lost 2 bases and 3 bases, there was a span of 8 bases. This CDR3 spans 13 amino acids. CDR1 MNHEY and CDR2 SVGEGT come from the germline V gene. This CDR3 reads CASSYGTDYEQYV. DNA of the CDR3: TGTGCCAGCAGTTACGGGACGGACTACGAGCAGTACGTC.

This clonotype is a singleton in its sample. Germline is not matched at one junction end, which may reflect a read error. This chain joins TRBV7-4 and TRBJ2-7, with a tentative D call TRBD1 (6 bases). The germline V gene has CDR1 SGHVT and CDR2 SQSDAQ. The CDR3 extends over 16 amino acids. The CDR3 here is CANSLGHREGPYEQYF. The CDR3 nucleotides read TGTGCCAACAGCTTAGGGCACAGGGAAGGTCCCTACGAGCAGTACTTC.